Listed below are T cell receptor beta chains from one sample, sequenced in a study of blood T cell repertoires in COVID-19. Repertoires were generated with immunoSEQ multiplex PCR, while TCRdb's copy carries only in-frame clones and drops some. The table lists about 110,000 clones, 85% of them singletons. The sequencing sample was made of peripheral blood. Receptors were obtained from a human donor in a cohort sampled during active COVID-19. Both conserved end residues are part of each CDR3. Fields, in order: J gene, clone size, D gene, V gene, CDR3 DNA, CDR3 protein. The D gene is left open where the match is weak. Size tells how often a clone was seen (once, few, many) or the class of an expanded clone, and some rows leave it out.

>TRBJ2-3|NA|NA|TRBV19
TGTGCCAGCGCTACAAACGGGGGTACGCAGTATTTT
CASATNGGTQYF
>TRBJ2-1|NA|TRBD1|TRBV6-5
TGTGCCAGCAGTTACGGACAGGGGCGAGGGAATGAGCAGTTCTTC
CASSYGQGRGNEQFF
>TRBJ2-1|NA|NA|TRBV7-9
TGTGCCAGCAGCTACTTCCCCCGTCGGAATGAGCAGTTCTTC
CASSYFPRRNEQFF
>TRBJ1-2|NA|TRBD1|TRBV19
TGTGCCAGTACCCCAGGCAGGGGGTCCTATGGCTACACCTTC
CASTPGRGSYGYTF
>TRBJ1-5|NA|TRBD1|TRBV15
TGTGCCACTTTACGACAGGGAAGTAATCAGCCCCAGCATTTT
CATLRQGSNQPQHF
>TRBJ2-3|NA|TRBD1|TRBV2
TGTGCCAGCAACAGGGGGTTAGGGTGGGCAGATACGCAGTATTTT
CASNRGLGWADTQYF
>TRBJ2-7|NA|NA|TRBV5-5
TGTGCCAGCAGCTTCGCGGACTACGAGCAGTACTTC
CASSFADYEQYF
>TRBJ1-1|NA|NA|TRBV5-1
TGCGCCAGCAGCTTGGGACAGGAAAACACTGAAGCTTTCTTT
CASSLGQENTEAFF
>TRBJ1-2|NA|NA|TRBV7-2
TGTGCCAGCAGCTTAGCCGCTAACTATGGCTACACCTTC
CASSLAANYGYTF
>TRBJ1-1|once|NA|TRBV30
TGTGCCTGGAGTGCCGGACAGTCCCGGGGAGCTTTCTTT
CAWSAGQSRGAFF
>TRBJ1-4|NA|TRBD1|TRBV30
TGTGCCTGGAGTCGGGACAGATTAAATGAAAAACTGTTTTTT
CAWSRDRLNEKLFF
>TRBJ1-5|NA|NA|TRBV7-2
TGTGCCAGCACCGCCGCGGGGGGCTTTCAGCCCCAGCATTTT
CASTAAGGFQPQHF
>TRBJ2-2|NA|NA|TRBV10-3
TGTGCCATCAGTGCGGGGGGCCAGGGCACCGGGGAGCTGTTTTTT
CAISAGGQGTGELFF
>TRBJ1-3|NA|TRBD1|TRBV6-1
TGTGCCAGCAGTGTCACAGGGGGAAAGGGATCTGGAAACACCATATATTTT
CASSVTGGKGSGNTIYF
>TRBJ1-3|NA|TRBD1|TRBV11-2
TGTGCCAGCAGCTTAGTGAGGACAGGACGAAACACCATATATTTT
CASSLVRTGRNTIYF
>TRBJ1-3|NA|NA|TRBV7-9
TGTGCCAGCGGGGGCCCCTCTGGAAACACCATATATTTT
CASGGPSGNTIYF
>TRBJ2-1|NA|NA|TRBV5-4
TGTGCCAGCAGCTTGGCAGCGGGCGCCTACAATGAGCAGTTCTTC
CASSLAAGAYNEQFF
>TRBJ2-5|NA|TRBD1|TRBV7-9
TGTGCCAGCAGCTTAGCCCAGGGGGCAGAGACCCAGTACTTC
CASSLAQGAETQYF
>TRBJ2-7|NA|NA|TRBV6-5
TGTGCCACCGAGACAAGCACCTACGAGCAGTACTTC
CATETSTYEQYF
>TRBJ1-5|NA|TRBD1|TRBV6-1
TGTGCCAGCAGTGCCTATCGACAGGGACCGGTCCTGAATCAGCCCCAGCATTTT
CASSAYRQGPVLNQPQHF
>TRBJ2-7|NA|NA|TRBV6-4
TGTGCCAGCAGTCCCACCTCAACTGATCACTACGAGCAGTACTTC
CASSPTSTDHYEQYF
>TRBJ1-2|NA|NA|TRBV6-5
TGTGCCAGCAGGACGGGGATCGGCTACACCTTC
CASRTGIGYTF
>TRBJ2-2|NA|NA|TRBV5-4
TGTGCCAGCAGCTTGGCCGTTGTAATGAACACCGGGGAGCTGTTTTTT
CASSLAVVMNTGELFF
>TRBJ1-1|NA|TRBD1|TRBV3-1/TRBV3-2
TGTGCCAGCAGCAATAGGGACAGGGCCACTGAAGCTTTCTTT
CASSNRDRATEAFF
>TRBJ2-1|NA|TRBD2|TRBV7-3
TGTGCCAGCAGCCCGACTAGCGGGGGGCCCGCGAGGGAGCAGTTCTTC
CASSPTSGGPAREQFF
>TRBJ1-5|NA|TRBD1|TRBV18
TGTGCCAGCTCATCCACAGGGGGCAATCAGCCCCAGCATTTT
CASSSTGGNQPQHF
>TRBJ2-1|NA|TRBD1|TRBV10-3
TGTGCCATCGGGGGGACAGGCATCAATGAGCAGTTCTTC
CAIGGTGINEQFF
>TRBJ1-1|NA|TRBD1|TRBV5-8
TGTGCCAGCAGCTCGGGACAGGGGCACACTGAAGCTTTCTTT
CASSSGQGHTEAFF
>TRBJ1-5|NA|NA|TRBV4-2
TGTGCCAGCAGCCAAGGGACTTATCAGCCCCAGCATTTT
CASSQGTYQPQHF
>TRBJ2-2|NA|NA|TRBV5-1
TGCGCCAGCAGCGGAGGGAACGTCGGGGAGCTGTTTTTT
CASSGGNVGELFF
>TRBJ1-5|few|TRBD1|TRBV19
TGTGCCACCATAGGGGGCAGGGTCGGCAATCAGCCCCAGCATTTT
CATIGGRVGNQPQHF
>TRBJ2-1|NA|TRBD2|TRBV27
TGTGCCAGCACCTGGAGACTAGCGAGTACTAATGAGCAGTTCTTC
CASTWRLASTNEQFF
>TRBJ2-2|NA|TRBD1|TRBV15
TGTGCCACCAGACAGGGGACACGCTCCACCGGGGAGCTGTTTTTT
CATRQGTRSTGELFF
>TRBJ2-1|NA|NA|TRBV27
TGTGCCAGCAGCCCCCCCGGGGGGCCTTCCTACAATGAGCAGTTCTTC
CASSPPGGPSYNEQFF
>TRBJ2-7|NA|TRBD1|TRBV5-1
TGCGCCAGCAGTTTGGACAGGGGGAGCTCCTACGAGCAGTACTTC
CASSLDRGSSYEQYF
>TRBJ1-6|few|NA|TRBV4-3
TGCGCCAGCAGCCAAGATCGCGTCCTACCCCTCCACTTT
CASSQDRVLPLHF
>TRBJ2-1|NA|NA|TRBV3-1/TRBV3-2
TGTGCCAGCAGCCAAGATCAGGAAAACTACAATGAGCAGTTCTTC
CASSQDQENYNEQFF
>TRBJ2-7|NA|TRBD2|TRBV14
TGTGCCAGCAGCCAAGAAGCGGGACTCTACGAGCAGTACTTC
CASSQEAGLYEQYF
>TRBJ2-1|NA|TRBD1|TRBV9
TGTGCCAGCAGCGTAGGGGGACAGAACAATGAGCAGTTCTTC
CASSVGGQNNEQFF
>TRBJ2-7|once|TRBD1|TRBV4-2
TGTGCCAGCAGCCAAGAATTCGGGGGGACAGGGCCCGGGGAGCAGTACTTC
CASSQEFGGTGPGEQYF
>TRBJ1-6|NA|NA|TRBV27
TGTGCCAGCAGTTTTAACAGGGAGGGATCACCCCTCCACTTT
CASSFNREGSPLHF
>TRBJ2-1|NA|TRBD2|TRBV5-1
TGCGCCAGCAGCTTGGGTCCGACTAGCCTGTCTTACAATGAGCAGTTCTTC
CASSLGPTSLSYNEQFF
>TRBJ2-3|once|TRBD2|TRBV7-3
TGTGCCAGCAGCTTGGGTAGCGGGTATCTCTCTAGCACAGATACGCAGTATTTT
CASSLGSGYLSSTDTQYF
>TRBJ1-4|NA|TRBD1|TRBV24-1
TGTGCCACCCGGGACAGGGATAATGAAAAACTGTTTTTT
CATRDRDNEKLFF
>TRBJ1-6|NA|NA|TRBV6-1
TGTGCCAGCAGTGAATCAATCCCTCGGTCACCCCTCCACTTT
CASSESIPRSPLHF
>TRBJ1-4|NA|TRBD1|TRBV15
TGTGCCACCAGCAGCTTCTCCCCCCCAGGGGGTATTGAAAAACTGTTTTTT
CATSSFSPPGGIEKLFF
>TRBJ1-4|NA|NA|TRBV5-4
TGTGCCAGCACCAGGTTGCCCGAAGAAAAACTGTTTTTT
CASTRLPEEKLFF
>TRBJ1-2|NA|NA|TRBV6-4
TGTGCCAGCAGTTTACACAGTGGCTACACCTTC
CASSLHSGYTF
>TRBJ1-2|NA|TRBD1|TRBV19
TGTGCCAGTAGCCGCTCGGACAGGGCCGTCCGGGGCGGCTACACCTTC
CASSRSDRAVRGGYTF
>TRBJ2-7|NA|NA|TRBV6-6
TGTGCCAGCAACCCTATGACATACTACGAGCAGTACTTC
CASNPMTYYEQYF
>TRBJ1-5|NA|NA|TRBV27
TGTGCCAGCAGTTTGGCCAGGGGAAGCAATCAGCCCCAGCATTTT
CASSLARGSNQPQHF
>TRBJ1-2|NA|NA|TRBV6-6
TGTGCCAGCGACAATAACTATGGCTACACCTTC
CASDNNYGYTF
>TRBJ2-2|few|NA|TRBV11-2
TGTGCCAGCAGCTTAGACAGGGTAGCCGGGGAGCTGTTTTTT
CASSLDRVAGELFF
>TRBJ1-5|NA|TRBD1|TRBV7-8
TGTGCCAGCAGCTTAGTTGGGACAGGAAATCAGCCCCAGCATTTT
CASSLVGTGNQPQHF